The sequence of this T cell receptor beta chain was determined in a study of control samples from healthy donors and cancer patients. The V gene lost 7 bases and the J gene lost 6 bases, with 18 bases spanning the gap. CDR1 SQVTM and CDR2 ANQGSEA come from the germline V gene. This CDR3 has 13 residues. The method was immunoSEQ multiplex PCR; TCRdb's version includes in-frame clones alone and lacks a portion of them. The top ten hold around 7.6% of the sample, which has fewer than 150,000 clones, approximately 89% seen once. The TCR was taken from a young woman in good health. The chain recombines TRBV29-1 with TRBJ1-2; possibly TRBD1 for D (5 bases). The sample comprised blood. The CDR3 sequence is CSAEPGLQHGYTF. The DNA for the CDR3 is TGCAGCGCCGAGCCGGGACTTCAGCATGGCTACACCTTC.